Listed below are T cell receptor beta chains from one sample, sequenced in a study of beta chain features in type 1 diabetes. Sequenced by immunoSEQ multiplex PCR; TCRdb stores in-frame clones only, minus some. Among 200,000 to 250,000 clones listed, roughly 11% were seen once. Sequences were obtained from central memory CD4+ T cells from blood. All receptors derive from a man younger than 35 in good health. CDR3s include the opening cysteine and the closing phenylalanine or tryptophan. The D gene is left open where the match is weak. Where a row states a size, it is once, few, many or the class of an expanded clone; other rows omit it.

CDR3nt: TGTGCCAGCAGATCAGGGGGCGCTGGGGCCAACGTCCTGACTTTC
CDR3aa: CASRSGGAGANVLTF
d_gene: TRBD1
abundance: .
v_gene: TRBV2
j_gene: TRBJ2-6

CDR3nt: TGCGCCAGCAGCCAAGATCAGACTGACTACAATGAGCAGTTCTTC
CDR3aa: CASSQDQTDYNEQFF
d_gene: .
abundance: few
v_gene: TRBV4-3
j_gene: TRBJ2-1

CDR3nt: TGCAGCGTTGAAACAGATCTGAACACTGAAGCTTTCTTT
CDR3aa: CSVETDLNTEAFF
d_gene: .
abundance: many
v_gene: TRBV29-1
j_gene: TRBJ1-1

CDR3nt: TGTGCCTGGAGTGTAAGGGATGATCAGCCCCAGCATTTT
CDR3aa: CAWSVRDDQPQHF
d_gene: .
abundance: few
v_gene: TRBV30
j_gene: TRBJ1-5

CDR3nt: TGTGCCATCCAGGACGGGGATCAGCCCCAGCATTTT
CDR3aa: CAIQDGDQPQHF
d_gene: .
abundance: once
v_gene: TRBV10-3
j_gene: TRBJ1-5

CDR3nt: TGTGCCAGCAGCTTAGCGGGCCCCTACGAGCAGTACTTC
CDR3aa: CASSLAGPYEQYF
d_gene: .
abundance: few
v_gene: TRBV7-6
j_gene: TRBJ2-7

CDR3nt: TGTGCCAGCCGAGAGGGCGGCCCCCCCTACGAGCAGTACTTC
CDR3aa: CASREGGPPYEQYF
d_gene: .
abundance: .
v_gene: TRBV6-1
j_gene: TRBJ2-7

CDR3nt: TGTGCCAGCAGCCCGGGACTAGCGACCGCCGGGGAGCTGTTTTTT
CDR3aa: CASSPGLATAGELFF
d_gene: TRBD2
abundance: few
v_gene: TRBV7-9
j_gene: TRBJ2-2

CDR3nt: TGTGCCAGCAGCATACAGGGAAATGAAGCTTTCTTT
CDR3aa: CASSIQGNEAFF
d_gene: .
abundance: .
v_gene: TRBV7-2
j_gene: TRBJ1-1

CDR3nt: TGTGCCAGCAGTGATAGACAGAGATCACAGCCCCAGCATTTT
CDR3aa: CASSDRQRSQPQHF
d_gene: .
abundance: .
v_gene: TRBV2
j_gene: TRBJ1-5

CDR3nt: TGCAGTGCCCGGAGTGGAGATACGCAGTATTTT
CDR3aa: CSARSGDTQYF
d_gene: .
abundance: .
v_gene: TRBV20-1
j_gene: TRBJ2-3

CDR3nt: TGTGCCAGCAAGTTCGGACAGGTCTCCTACGAGCAGTACTTC
CDR3aa: CASKFGQVSYEQYF
d_gene: TRBD1
abundance: once
v_gene: TRBV6-1
j_gene: TRBJ2-7

CDR3nt: TGTGCCAGCCGCCACGCGGGCCACCAAGAGACCCAGTACTTC
CDR3aa: CASRHAGHQETQYF
d_gene: .
abundance: few
v_gene: TRBV28
j_gene: TRBJ2-5

CDR3nt: TGTGCCAGCAGCTTATTGTATATGATCTCGGGCGAGCAGTACTTC
CDR3aa: CASSLLYMISGEQYF
d_gene: .
abundance: few
v_gene: TRBV7-9
j_gene: TRBJ2-7

CDR3nt: TGTGCCAGCAGCTTAGTTCCCGGGGAGCTGTTTTTT
CDR3aa: CASSLVPGELFF
d_gene: .
abundance: few
v_gene: TRBV7-9
j_gene: TRBJ2-2

CDR3nt: TGTGCCAGCAGCCAAGAGCGGGGTCCCTACGAGCAGTACTTC
CDR3aa: CASSQERGPYEQYF
d_gene: .
abundance: .
v_gene: TRBV4-2
j_gene: TRBJ2-7

CDR3nt: TGCAGCGTTTCCAGGGGCAGCAATGAGCAGTTCTTC
CDR3aa: CSVSRGSNEQFF
d_gene: .
abundance: few
v_gene: TRBV29-1
j_gene: TRBJ2-1

CDR3nt: TGTGCCTGGAGGAACACCGGGGAGCTGTTTTTT
CDR3aa: CAWRNTGELFF
d_gene: .
abundance: few
v_gene: TRBV30
j_gene: TRBJ2-2

CDR3nt: TGCAGTGCCCGGAGGGGCCACGAGCAGTACTTC
CDR3aa: CSARRGHEQYF
d_gene: .
abundance: few
v_gene: TRBV20-1
j_gene: TRBJ2-7

CDR3nt: TGTGCCAGCAGCCAAGAGGTGAGCGGGACCCGCCAGAACGAGCAGTACTTC
CDR3aa: CASSQEVSGTRQNEQYF
d_gene: TRBD2
abundance: few
v_gene: TRBV14
j_gene: TRBJ2-7

CDR3nt: TGTGCCACCAGCTTGGGACAGCCTTTAGGCTATGGCTACACCTTC
CDR3aa: CATSLGQPLGYGYTF
d_gene: TRBD1
abundance: few
v_gene: TRBV2
j_gene: TRBJ1-2

CDR3nt: TGTGCCAGCAGAGATGGTGTGACAGGGGTCACCGGGGAGCTGTTTTTT
CDR3aa: CASRDGVTGVTGELFF
d_gene: TRBD1
abundance: .
v_gene: TRBV2
j_gene: TRBJ2-2

CDR3nt: TGTGCCAGCAGTTCCGCAGGGAGAGATAATGGCTACACCTTC
CDR3aa: CASSSAGRDNGYTF
d_gene: .
abundance: few
v_gene: TRBV27
j_gene: TRBJ1-2

CDR3nt: TGTGCCAGCAGCCGGGACCTACAGGAGGGCTATGGCTACACCTTC
CDR3aa: CASSRDLQEGYGYTF
d_gene: .
abundance: .
v_gene: TRBV14
j_gene: TRBJ1-2

CDR3nt: TGTGCCAGCTCCGCCCCTTGGGGGGATGGCTACACCTTC
CDR3aa: CASSAPWGDGYTF
d_gene: .
abundance: many
v_gene: TRBV18
j_gene: TRBJ1-2

CDR3nt: TGTGCCAGCAGCCAGCGGGTCCCGACAGATACGCAGTATTTT
CDR3aa: CASSQRVPTDTQYF
d_gene: .
abundance: few
v_gene: TRBV14
j_gene: TRBJ2-3

CDR3nt: TGTGCCAGCAGTTTATTCGCCCAGGGCAATCAGCCCCAGCATTTT
CDR3aa: CASSLFAQGNQPQHF
d_gene: .
abundance: .
v_gene: TRBV27
j_gene: TRBJ1-5

CDR3nt: TGCAGCGTTGATATTCGGCTAGCGGACGACAATGAGCAGTTCTTC
CDR3aa: CSVDIRLADDNEQFF
d_gene: TRBD2
abundance: few
v_gene: TRBV29-1
j_gene: TRBJ2-1

CDR3nt: TGCGCCAGCAGCCATAAGACAGGGGGACGGGAGACCCAGTACTTC
CDR3aa: CASSHKTGGRETQYF
d_gene: TRBD1
abundance: .
v_gene: TRBV4-3
j_gene: TRBJ2-5

CDR3nt: TGTGCCAGCAGTCTCAGTCCCGGAGCTGGGGCCAACGTCCTGACTTTC
CDR3aa: CASSLSPGAGANVLTF
d_gene: .
abundance: .
v_gene: TRBV28
j_gene: TRBJ2-6

CDR3nt: TGTGCCTGGCAGCGGGAGGGCAGTGAGCAGTTCTTC
CDR3aa: CAWQREGSEQFF
d_gene: TRBD2
abundance: .
v_gene: TRBV30
j_gene: TRBJ2-1